The 11 T cell receptor beta chains listed next were all sequenced from one sample in a study of siplizumab effects on memory and regulatory T cells. Assay used: immunoSEQ multiplex PCR; TCRdb lists only in-frame clones, some missing. The data hold 95,000 to 100,000 clones, with approximately 91% observed a single time. The sample consisted of non-Treg CD4+ T cells sorted from blood. The receptors were gathered from a human donor in good health.

The chain couples TRBV5-1 to TRBJ2-2; perhaps TRBD2 as D (5 bases). With 4 bases removed from V and 0 bases from J, the gap between germline ends came to 10 bases. The germline V gene has CDR1 SGHRS and CDR2 YFSETQ. The CDR3 contains 15 residues. As DNA, the CDR3 is TGCGCCAGCAGCCCCCGGGAACCGAACACCGGGGAGCTGTTTTTT. Translated, it gives CASSPREPNTGELFF.

The chain combines TRBV27 with TRBJ2-6; D is unresolved. Germline CDR1 is MNHEY and CDR2 is SMNVEV (reference sequence). This CDR3 spans 14 amino acids. With 2 bases removed from V and 2 bases from J, the gap between germline ends came to 4 bases. CDR3 residues: CASSLIAGANVLTF. For the CDR3, the DNA is TGTGCCAGCAGTTTAATTGCTGGGGCCAACGTCCTGACTTTC.

Worth noting for this clone: An end of the junction differs from the germline gene, which may be a read error. The J gene is TRBJ2-6, the V gene TRBV19, with 7 nucleotides matching TRBD2. The germline V gene has CDR1 LNHDA and CDR2 SQIVND (reference sequence). The CDR3 runs to 16 residues. The CDR3 loop reads CASNGAGSSGANVLTF. CDR3 DNA sequence: TGTGCCAGTAATGGAGCGGGGAGCTCTGGCGCCAACGTCCTGACTTTC.

The chain links TRBV30 to TRBJ1-1; unclear D gene. Trimming removed 4 bases from V and 11 bases from J, with 17 bases in between. CDR1 GTSNPN and CDR2 SVGIG come from the germline V gene (reference sequence). This CDR3 region has 12 residues. CDR3 in DNA: TGTGCCTGGACGAGTTCATTTACAAGGGCTTTCTTT. The encoded protein is CAWTSSFTRAFF.

The chain is built from TRBV30 and TRBJ2-5; D ambiguous. CDR1 GTSNPN and CDR2 SVGIG come from the germline V gene (reference sequence). The V end lost 3 bases, the J end lost 5 bases, and 10 bases lay between the germline ends. This CDR3 is built from 12 residues. The CDR3 sequence is CAWSPLPETQYF. The CDR3 DNA reads as TGTGCCTGGAGCCCGCTCCCCGAGACCCAGTACTTC.

The J gene is TRBJ1-1, the V gene TRBV2; 7 nucleotides agree with TRBD1. The length of the CDR3 is 15 residues. Germline V gives CDR1 SNHLY, CDR2 FYNNEI. V lost 7 bases and J lost 10; bases outside the gene matches: 18. CDR3 protein: CASKGFLRQGGLAFF. CDR3 bases: TGTGCCAGCAAGGGGTTTCTTCGACAGGGAGGCTTAGCTTTCTTT.

The chain has TRBV7-2 and TRBJ2-3; 9 nucleotides line up with TRBD2. In germline, CDR1 is SGHTA, CDR2 FQGNSA. The V gene end was trimmed by 1 base and the J gene end by 6 bases; junction bases not matched to a gene: 11. The CDR3 has 17 amino acids. The CDR3 spells CASSLVDSAGGADTQYF. In nucleotides, the CDR3 is TGTGCCAGCAGCTTAGTTGACTCTGCGGGAGGGGCGGATACGCAGTATTTT.

This chain joins TRBV6-1 and TRBJ2-7, with D perhaps given as TRBD1 or TRBD2 (5 bases each). This CDR3 spans 13 amino acids. Trimming took 6 bases from V and 0 from J, leaving 9 bases between them. Germline V gives CDR1 MNHNS, CDR2 SASEGT. CDR3 in amino acids: CASRGTASYEQYF. The DNA of the CDR3 is TGTGCCAGCAGAGGGACGGCCTCCTACGAGCAGTACTTC.

CDR3 bases: TGTGCCAGCAGCCTACGACTGGCCACCGGGGAGCTGTTTTTT. Translating it yields CASSLRLATGELFF. V and J are TRBV14 and TRBJ2-2; D remains unclear. Per germline, CDR1 SGHDN and CDR2 FVKESK. This CDR3 region has 14 residues. With 4 bases removed from V and 4 bases from J, the gap between germline ends came to 10 bases.

This chain uses TRBV6-5 with TRBJ2-5, with D perhaps matching TRBD1 (6 bases). V lost 6 bases to trimming and J lost 5 bases, with 19 bases between them. This CDR3 region has 15 residues. CDR1 and CDR2 (germline): MNHEY, SVGAGI. CDR3 DNA sequence: TGTGCCAGCAGCCTCGGGACATTTGGGGCGGAGACCCAGTACTTC. Translated: CASSLGTFGAETQYF.

The chain is built from TRBV9 and TRBJ2-2, with TRBD1 as a possible D gene (5 bases). V shed 1 base and J shed 4 bases, with 17 bases lying between them. The germline V gene has CDR1 SGDLS and CDR2 YYNGEE. There are 17 residues in the CDR3. The CDR3: CASSVSLRGDGTGELFF. The CDR3 region has the DNA TGTGCCAGCAGCGTATCCCTTAGGGGCGACGGCACCGGGGAGCTGTTTTTT.